This T cell receptor beta chain was sequenced in a study of cytomegalovirus exposure and HLA in healthy donors. This CDR3 is 17 amino acids long. CDR1 and CDR2 (germline): KGHSH, LQKENI. The germline V and J ends were trimmed by 3 bases and 2 bases, with 16 bases remaining between them. Study observations and caveats: A subsequent analysis found that TCR clusters from the first cohort also tended to co-occur in the roughly 120 validation repertoires, with about 94% of cluster scores above 0. A few of the chains that were CMV-associated were confirmed in vitro to be specific for CMV antigens. The study designated 150 to 200 TCR beta chains cytomegalovirus-associated.

Details on this clone: Its cognate antigen is unknown.

Produced via immunoSEQ multiplex PCR; TCRdb's table is partial and in-frame only. This sample has approximately 170,000 clones, with roughly 80% found just once. Sequencing was done on a sample of PBMCs. The rearrangement links TRBV18 to TRBJ1-4; TRBD1 might be the D (6 bases). The sequence was collected from a man aged 25 to 40 in good health and CMV-seropositive. CDR3 in amino acids: CASSPINLGATNEKLFF. The DNA for the CDR3 is TGTGCCAGCTCACCGATAAACTTGGGGGCCACTAATGAAAAACTGTTTTTT. The whole variable domain, filled in from reference TRBV18 and TRBJ1-4, reads NAGVMQNPRHLVRRRGQEARLRCSPMKGHSHVYWYRQLPEEGLKFMVYLQKENIIDESGMPKERFSAEFPKEGPSILRIQQVVRGDSAAYFCASSPINLGATNEKLFFGSGTQLSVL.